The 22 T cell receptor beta chains reported below all come from one sample, sequenced in a study of shared clonotypes between healthy human individuals. Libraries were prepared by immunoSEQ multiplex PCR; TCRdb keeps only in-frame clonotypes and omits some of them. Among 2 million to 2.5 million clones, approximately 95% were seen once, and the ten largest hold under 0.45%. The sequencing sample was made of naive CD4+ T cells from PBMCs. Subset meaning: CD45RA+ positively selected. These receptors came from a man between 18 and 29 years old in good health. Some clones in this sample may be carry-over from other donors' samples.

This rearrangement joins TRBV6-5 to TRBJ2-3; TRBD1 or TRBD2 may be the D gene (6 bases each). This CDR3 is 13 amino acids long. V dropped 6 bases and J dropped 10 bases, with 17 bases sitting between them. In germline, CDR1 is MNHEY, CDR2 SVGAGI. The CDR3 DNA is TGTGCCAGCAGCCCCTCGGGGGCCCTTCCGCAGTATTTT. Amino acid sequence: CASSPSGALPQYF.

The chain combines TRBV28 with TRBJ1-4; D unresolved. CDR1 and CDR2 (germline): MDHEN, SYDVKM. The CDR3 length is 14 residues. Trimming cost V 5 bases and J 6 bases, with 13 bases left between them. The CDR3 DNA follows: TGTGCCAGCAGTCCCCCTAGTTATGATGAAAAACTGTTTTTT. This gives the protein CASSPPSYDEKLFF. The whole variable domain, remainder taken from reference TRBV28 and TRBJ1-4, is DVKVTQSSRYLVKRTGEKVFLECVQDMDHENMFWYRQDPGLGLRLIYFSYDVKMKEKGDIPEGYSVSREKKERFSLILESASTNQTSMYLCASSPPSYDEKLFFGSGTQLSVL.

The chain joins TRBV6-4 to TRBJ2-1; D is unclear. V was clipped by 4 bases and J by 2 bases, with 24 bases between them. The CDR3 loop spans 19 amino acids. The germline gives CDR1 MRHNA, CDR2 SNTAGT. This CDR3 reads CASSATPAGTQVAYNEQFF. CDR3 DNA: TGTGCCAGCAGTGCCACCCCGGCAGGAACCCAAGTGGCCTACAATGAGCAGTTCTTC.

This chain uses TRBV11-3 with TRBJ2-1, with 12 bases matching TRBD2. Per the germline V gene, CDR1 is SGHNT and CDR2 is YENEEA. J lost 6 bases, V lost 5 bases, and 5 bases had no gene match. This CDR3 has 15 residues. The chain's CDR3 is CASSVGLAGTNEQFF. The CDR3 DNA is TGTGCCAGCAGCGTAGGACTAGCGGGAACCAATGAGCAGTTCTTC.

The chain employs TRBV7-3 and TRBJ2-5, with D hard to call. Looked up from germline, CDR1 is SGHTA and CDR2 is FQGTGA. V dropped 2 bases and J dropped 7 bases, with 14 bases sitting between them. The CDR3 totals 14 residues. The CDR3 region has the DNA TGTGCCAGCAGCTTAGAGCCGGCGGTTGGGACCCAGTACTTC. Translated: CASSLEPAVGTQYF.

The chain links TRBV7-8 to TRBJ2-4; 7 bases map to TRBD2. The CDR3 is 15 residues long. The trim removed 1 base at V and 4 bases at J, leaving 4 bases unmatched. Germline V gene sequence: CDR1 SGHVS, CDR2 FQNEAQ. CDR3 residues: CASSLEEAGKNIQYF. The CDR3 bases are TGTGCCAGCAGCTTAGAAGAAGCGGGGAAAAACATTCAGTACTTC.

The V and J genes are TRBV6-5 and TRBJ2-7; D is possibly TRBD1 (6 bases). Germline CDR1 MNHEY, CDR2 SVGAGI. With 5 bases removed from V and 3 bases from J, the gap between germline ends came to 11 bases. CDR3 length equals 13 residues. The CDR3 DNA sequence: TGTGCCAGCAGTAACCTACAGGGCTACGAGCAGTACTTC. Translated, it gives CASSNLQGYEQYF.

The CDR3 region has the DNA TGCGCCAGCAGCCCCAGGATCCGATTAGCCAAAAACATTCAGTACTTC. It yields the protein CASSPRIRLAKNIQYF. The V and J genes are TRBV23-1 and TRBJ2-4; D call uncertain. TRBV23-1 is an ORF, with its function uncertain. The V and J ends lost 6 bases and 0 bases respectively, with 15 bases between them. CDR3 length: 16 amino acids.

The chain joins TRBV6-1 to TRBJ1-2; 7 nucleotides agree with TRBD1. After removal of 6 bases from V and 4 bases from J, the junction contained 5 bases not matched to a gene. The CDR3 totals 13 residues. Germline lookup yields CDR1 MNHNS and CDR2 SASEGT. CDR3 in DNA: TGTGCCAGCAGGGTCGGGACAGCCTATGGCTACACCTTC. Amino acid sequence: CASRVGTAYGYTF.

V gene TRBV5-4 combines with J gene TRBJ2-7, with unresolved D. Germline V lookup: CDR1 SGHNT, CDR2 YYREEE (reference sequence). This CDR3 contains 13 residues. V was shortened by 3 bases and J by 3 bases, with 10 bases between the two germline ends. Here the CDR3 DNA reads TGTGCCAGCAGCTCCCCGGTGAGCTACGAGCAGTACTTC. It codes for CASSSPVSYEQYF. The whole variable domain, filled in from reference TRBV5-4 and TRBJ2-7, reads ETGVTQSPTHLIKTRGQQVTLRCSSQSGHNTVSWYQQALGQGPQFIFQYYREEENGRGNFPPRFSGLQFPNYSSELNVNALELDDSALYLCASSSPVSYEQYFGPGTRLTVT.

The genes are TRBV29-1 and TRBJ1-1; D is unclear. The germline V and J ends were trimmed by 6 bases and 1 base, with 18 bases remaining between them. This CDR3 spans 15 amino acids. Germline V gene data show CDR1 as SQVTM and CDR2 as ANQGSEA. The CDR3 DNA is TGCAGCGTCCGCCGTACGTTGGGCCCGAACACTGAAGCTTTCTTT. It translates to CSVRRTLGPNTEAFF.

This chain uses TRBV29-1 with TRBJ1-4; D is unresolved. The germline V and J ends were trimmed by 4 bases and 8 bases, with 17 bases remaining between them. CDR3 size: 14 residues. Germline loops: CDR1 SQVTM, CDR2 ANQGSEA. The DNA of the CDR3 is TGCAGCGTTGGATTTAATGGATTTGGAGAAAAACTGTTTTTT. This sequence encodes CSVGFNGFGEKLFF.

This clone was found once. Other DNA sequences in the sample encode the same CDR3. This sequence joins TRBV7-3 and TRBJ2-3; the D gene is possibly TRBD2 (6 bases). Per germline, CDR1 SGHTA and CDR2 FQGTGA. The CDR3 runs to 15 residues. V dropped 1 base and J dropped 4 bases, with 12 bases sitting between them. CDR3 protein: CASSLRRGGADTQYF. CDR3 nucleotides: TGTGCCAGCAGCTTAAGGAGGGGTGGGGCAGATACGCAGTATTTT.

J is TRBJ1-2 and V is TRBV7-9; D is perhaps TRBD1 (5 bases). The CDR3 contains 15 residues. With 1 base removed from V and 2 bases from J, the gap between germline ends came to 11 bases. In germline, CDR1 is SEHNR, CDR2 FQNEAQ (reference sequence). The DNA of the CDR3 is TGTGCCAGCAGCTTAGTTCGGGGCGACAACTATGGCTACACCTTC. Residues: CASSLVRGDNYGYTF.

Comment on this clone: In the same sample, other DNA sequences code for this CDR3. The V call is TRBV7-9, the J call TRBJ2-7, with a weak D call TRBD2 (5 bases). The CDR3 length is 12 residues. Germline V gene lookup returns CDR1 SEHNR and CDR2 FQNEAQ (reference sequence). Trimming left V 6 bases short and J 5 bases short, with 11 bases between. The CDR3 sequence: CASSPPGDEQYF. CDR3 sequence (DNA): TGTGCCAGCAGTCCCCCCGGGGACGAGCAGTACTTC.

This clone was found once. CDR3 in amino acids: CASSVEPGQITEQYF. In DNA form, the CDR3 reads TGTGCCAGCAGTGTTGAGCCGGGACAGATCACGGAGCAGTACTTC. The chain combines TRBV6-1 with TRBJ2-7; 7 bases align to TRBD1. CDR3 length: 15 amino acids. Trimming removed 4 bases from V and 7 bases from J; junction bases left unmatched: 13. Per germline, CDR1 MNHNS and CDR2 SASEGT.

The table lists this clone with a few counts. V and J are TRBV29-1 and TRBJ1-1; no firm D call. The CDR3 is made up of 11 amino acids. V dropped 3 bases and J dropped 1 base, with 3 bases sitting between them. Per germline, CDR1 SQVTM and CDR2 ANQGSEA. CDR3 loop: CSVEENTEAFF. In DNA, the CDR3 is TGCAGCGTTGAGGAGAACACTGAAGCTTTCTTT.

The gene calls are TRBV6-5 and TRBJ1-5; D ambiguous. There are 14 residues in the CDR3. From germline, CDR1 is MNHEY and CDR2 SVGAGI. V lost 2 bases, J lost 3 bases, and 8 bases lay in between. The CDR3 DNA reads as TGTGCCAGCAGTTACGGGCAGAACAATCAGCCCCAGCATTTT. This sequence encodes CASSYGQNNQPQHF.

The chain is built from TRBV30 and TRBJ2-2; D is ambiguous. Germline V gives CDR1 GTSNPN, CDR2 SVGIG (reference sequence). This CDR3 has 12 amino acids. V was shortened by 8 bases and J by 6 bases, with 13 bases between the two germline ends. CDR3 loop: CATKRDPGELFF. CDR3 sequence (DNA): TGTGCCACAAAAAGGGATCCCGGGGAGCTGTTTTTT. Full variable domain (outside the CDR3, taken from reference TRBV30 and TRBJ2-2): SQTIHQWPATLVQPVGSPLSLECTVEGTSNPNLYWYRQAAGRGLQLLFYSVGIGQISSEVPQNLSASRPQDRQFILSSKKLLLSDSGFYLCATKRDPGELFFGEGSRLTVL.

This chain links TRBV28 with TRBJ2-7; D unresolved. Germline V gene data show CDR1 as MDHEN and CDR2 as SYDVKM. This CDR3 comprises 13 residues. Trimming stripped 2 bases from V and 5 bases from J, with 10 bases between. CDR3 in amino acids: CASSLVSGDEQYF. Here the CDR3 DNA reads TGTGCCAGCAGTTTAGTTTCGGGCGACGAGCAGTACTTC.

In this sample, this clone turned up once. The V and J genes are TRBV5-1 and TRBJ2-5, with D possibly being TRBD1 (5 bases). The CDR3 extends over 16 amino acids. The germline V and J ends were trimmed by 4 bases and 5 bases, with 21 bases remaining between them. The germline gives CDR1 SGHRS, CDR2 YFSETQ. The CDR3 DNA reads as TGCGCCAGCAGCCTGCTCGGGCAGGGCACAATTGAGACCCAGTACTTC. Protein product: CASSLLGQGTIETQYF.

The chain joins TRBV7-2 to TRBJ1-5, with a weak D call TRBD1 (6 bases). The germline V and J ends were trimmed by 5 bases and 7 bases, with 12 bases remaining between them. The CDR3 is made up of 13 amino acids. Germline CDR1 SGHTA, CDR2 FQGNSA. The CDR3 DNA reads as TGTGCCAGCAGCCCCGGGGGGCTCCAGCCCCAGCATTTT. It is translated as CASSPGGLQPQHF.